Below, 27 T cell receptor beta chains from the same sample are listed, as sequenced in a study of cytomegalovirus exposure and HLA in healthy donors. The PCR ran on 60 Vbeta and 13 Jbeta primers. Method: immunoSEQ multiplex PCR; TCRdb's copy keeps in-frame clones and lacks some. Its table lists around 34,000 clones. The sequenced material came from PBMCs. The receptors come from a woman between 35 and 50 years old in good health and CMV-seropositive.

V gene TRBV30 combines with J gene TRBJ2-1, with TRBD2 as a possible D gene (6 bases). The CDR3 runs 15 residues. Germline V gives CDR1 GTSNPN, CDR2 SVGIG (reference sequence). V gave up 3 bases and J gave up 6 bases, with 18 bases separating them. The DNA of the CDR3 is TGTGCCTGGAGACGTTCGGCGGGATGGTCCAATGAGCAGTTCTTC. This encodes CAWRRSAGWSNEQFF.

CDR3 residues: CASSLQVVSEAFF. CDR3 sequence (DNA): TGCGCCAGCAGCTTGCAGGTTGTATCGGAAGCTTTCTTT. The chain is built from TRBV5-1 and TRBJ1-1; D unresolved. Trimming stripped 1 base from V and 8 bases from J, with 12 bases between. Germline CDR1 is SGHRS and CDR2 is YFSETQ. The CDR3 totals 13 residues.

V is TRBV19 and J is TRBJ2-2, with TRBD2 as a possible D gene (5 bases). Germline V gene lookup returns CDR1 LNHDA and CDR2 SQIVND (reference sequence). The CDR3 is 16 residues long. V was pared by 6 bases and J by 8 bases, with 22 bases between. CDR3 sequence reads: CASSNPGRVGSGELFF. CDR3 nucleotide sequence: TGTGCCAGTAGCAATCCCGGGCGGGTGGGGTCGGGGGAGCTGTTTTTT.

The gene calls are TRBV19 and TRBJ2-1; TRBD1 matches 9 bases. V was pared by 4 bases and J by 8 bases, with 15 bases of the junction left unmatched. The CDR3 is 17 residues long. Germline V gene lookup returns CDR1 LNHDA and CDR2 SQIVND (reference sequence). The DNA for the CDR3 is TGTGCCAGTAGTACCTTTTGGGGGACAGGGACGCGGGATGAGCAGTTCTTC. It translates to CASSTFWGTGTRDEQFF.

The CDR3 coding sequence is TGTGCCAGCAGTTACTCCCCCCGGTCCACCGGGGAGCTGTTTTTT. This codes for CASSYSPRSTGELFF. V usage is TRBV6-6 and J usage is TRBJ2-2; D is uncertain. CDR3 length: 15 amino acids. Germline-derived CDR1 and CDR2 are MNHNY and SVGAGI (reference sequence). Trimming shortened V by 0 bases and J by 4 bases, and 9 bases separated the two germline ends.

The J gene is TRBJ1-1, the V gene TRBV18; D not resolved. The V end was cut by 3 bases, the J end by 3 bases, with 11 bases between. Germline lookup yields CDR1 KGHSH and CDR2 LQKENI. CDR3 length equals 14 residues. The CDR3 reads CASSPAPPDTEAFF. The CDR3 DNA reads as TGTGCCAGCTCACCGGCACCACCAGACACTGAAGCTTTCTTT.

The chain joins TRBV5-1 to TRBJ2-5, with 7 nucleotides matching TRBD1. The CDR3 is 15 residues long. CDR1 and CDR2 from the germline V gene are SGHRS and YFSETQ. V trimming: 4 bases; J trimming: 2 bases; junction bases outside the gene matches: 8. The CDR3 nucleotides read TGCGCCAGCAGCCATGGACCGGACAGGCAAGAGACCCAGTACTTC. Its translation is CASSHGPDRQETQYF.

This CDR3 reads CASSVLAGETQYF. In nucleotides, the CDR3 is TGTGCCAGCAGTGTGTTAGCGGGGGAGACCCAGTACTTC. The V and J genes are TRBV2 and TRBJ2-5; 8 bases map to TRBD2. Unmatched junction bases numbered 3, after V lost 4 bases and J lost 5 bases. The CDR3 spans 13 residues. Per germline, CDR1 SNHLY and CDR2 FYNNEI.

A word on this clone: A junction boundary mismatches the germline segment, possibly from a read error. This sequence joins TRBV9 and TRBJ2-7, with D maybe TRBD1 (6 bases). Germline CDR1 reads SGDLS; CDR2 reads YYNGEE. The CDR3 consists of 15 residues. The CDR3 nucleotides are TGTGCCAACAGCGCAGGACAGATGCTGGATGACGAGCAGTACTTC. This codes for CANSAGQMLDDEQYF.

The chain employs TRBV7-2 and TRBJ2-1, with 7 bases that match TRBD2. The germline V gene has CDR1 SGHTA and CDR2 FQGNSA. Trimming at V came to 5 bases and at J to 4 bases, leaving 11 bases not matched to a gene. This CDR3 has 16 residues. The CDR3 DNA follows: TGTGCCAGCAGCGATACGTCGGGAGGCCAATACAATGAGCAGTTCTTC. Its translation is CASSDTSGGQYNEQFF.

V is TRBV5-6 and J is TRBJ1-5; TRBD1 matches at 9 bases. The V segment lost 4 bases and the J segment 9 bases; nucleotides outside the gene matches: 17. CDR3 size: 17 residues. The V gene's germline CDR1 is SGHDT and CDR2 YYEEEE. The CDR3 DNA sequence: TGTGCCAGCAGCAGGGGGACAGGGACGTCTTCCATGTGGCCCCAGCATTTT. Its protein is CASSRGTGTSSMWPQHF.

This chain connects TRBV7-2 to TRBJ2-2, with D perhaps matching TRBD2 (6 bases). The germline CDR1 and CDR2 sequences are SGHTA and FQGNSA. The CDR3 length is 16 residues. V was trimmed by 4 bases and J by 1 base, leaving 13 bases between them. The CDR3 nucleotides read TGTGCCAGCAGCTCTTACGGGAGTTGGAACACCGGGGAGCTGTTTTTT. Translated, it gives CASSSYGSWNTGELFF.

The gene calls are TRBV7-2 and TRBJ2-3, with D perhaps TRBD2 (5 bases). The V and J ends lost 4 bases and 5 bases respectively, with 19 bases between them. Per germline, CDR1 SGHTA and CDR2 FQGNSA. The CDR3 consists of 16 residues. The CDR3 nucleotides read TGTGCCAGCAGCTCACACAAGACCACTGCGGGAGATACGCAGTATTTT. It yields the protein CASSSHKTTAGDTQYF.

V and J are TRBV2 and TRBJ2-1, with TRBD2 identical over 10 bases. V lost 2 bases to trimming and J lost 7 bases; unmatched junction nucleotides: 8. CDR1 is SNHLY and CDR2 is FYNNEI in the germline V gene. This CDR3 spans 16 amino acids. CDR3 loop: CASSEPASGSDNEQFF. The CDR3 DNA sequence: TGTGCCAGCAGTGAACCGGCTAGCGGGAGTGATAATGAGCAGTTCTTC. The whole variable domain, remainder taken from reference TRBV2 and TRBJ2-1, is EPEVTQTPSHQVTQMGQEVILRCVPISNHLYFYWYRQILGQKVEFLVSFYNNEISEKSEIFDDQFSVERPDGSNFTLKIRSTKLEDSAMYFCASSEPASGSDNEQFFGPGTRLTVL.

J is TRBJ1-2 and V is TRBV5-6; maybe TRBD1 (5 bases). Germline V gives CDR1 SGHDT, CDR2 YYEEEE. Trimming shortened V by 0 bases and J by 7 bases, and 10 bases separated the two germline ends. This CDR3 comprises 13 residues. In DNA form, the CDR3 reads TGTGCCAGCAGCTTGGCCGACGGGGGTGGCTACACCTTC. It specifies CASSLADGGGYTF.

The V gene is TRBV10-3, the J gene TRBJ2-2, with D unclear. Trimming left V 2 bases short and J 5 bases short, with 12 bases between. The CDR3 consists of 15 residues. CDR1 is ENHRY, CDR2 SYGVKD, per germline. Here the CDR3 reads CAISEPRLGTGELFF. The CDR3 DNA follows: TGTGCCATCAGTGAGCCCAGGTTAGGTACCGGGGAGCTGTTTTTT.

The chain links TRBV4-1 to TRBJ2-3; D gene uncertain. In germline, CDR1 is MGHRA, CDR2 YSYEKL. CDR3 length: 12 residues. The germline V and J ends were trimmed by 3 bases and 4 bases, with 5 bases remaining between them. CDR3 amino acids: CASSQAADTQYF. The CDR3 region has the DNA TGCGCCAGCAGCCAGGCAGCAGATACGCAGTATTTT.

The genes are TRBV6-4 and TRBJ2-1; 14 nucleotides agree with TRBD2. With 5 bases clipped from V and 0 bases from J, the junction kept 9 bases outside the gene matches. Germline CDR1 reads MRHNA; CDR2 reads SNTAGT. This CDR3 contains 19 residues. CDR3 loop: CASSRLAGGPESSYNEQFF. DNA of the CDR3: TGTGCCAGCAGTAGACTAGCGGGAGGGCCTGAGAGCTCCTACAATGAGCAGTTCTTC.

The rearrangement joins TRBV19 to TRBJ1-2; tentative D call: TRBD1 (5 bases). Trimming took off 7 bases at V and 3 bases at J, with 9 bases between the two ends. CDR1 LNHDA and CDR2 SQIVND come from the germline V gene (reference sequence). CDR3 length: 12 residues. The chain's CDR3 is CASTEGHYGYTF. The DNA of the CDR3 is TGTGCCAGTACGGAGGGACACTATGGCTACACCTTC.

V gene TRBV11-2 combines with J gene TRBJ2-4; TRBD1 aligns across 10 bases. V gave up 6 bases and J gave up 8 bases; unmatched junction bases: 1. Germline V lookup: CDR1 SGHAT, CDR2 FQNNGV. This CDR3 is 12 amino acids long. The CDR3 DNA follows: TGTGCCAGCAGGGGGACAGGGGACATTCAGTACTTC. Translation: CASRGTGDIQYF.

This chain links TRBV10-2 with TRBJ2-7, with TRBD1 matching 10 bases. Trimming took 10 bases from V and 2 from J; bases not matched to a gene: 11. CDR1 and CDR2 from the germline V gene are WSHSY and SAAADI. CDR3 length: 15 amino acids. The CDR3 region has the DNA TGCGCCATTTCTAGGGGCGGGACAGGGGCCTACGAGCAGTACTTC. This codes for CAISRGGTGAYEQYF.

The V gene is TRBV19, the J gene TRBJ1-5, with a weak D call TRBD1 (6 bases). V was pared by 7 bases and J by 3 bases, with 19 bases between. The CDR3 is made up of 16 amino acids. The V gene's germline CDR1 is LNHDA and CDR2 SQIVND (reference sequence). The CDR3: CASTDRPNQHNQPQHF. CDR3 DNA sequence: TGTGCCAGTACAGACAGGCCCAATCAACACAATCAGCCCCAGCATTTT.

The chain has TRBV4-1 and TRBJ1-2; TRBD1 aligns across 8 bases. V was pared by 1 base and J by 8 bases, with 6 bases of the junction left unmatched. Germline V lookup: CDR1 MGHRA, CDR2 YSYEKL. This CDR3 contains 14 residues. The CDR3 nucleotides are TGCGCCAGCAGCCAAGGGACAGGGAGCGACGGCTACACCTTC. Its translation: CASSQGTGSDGYTF.

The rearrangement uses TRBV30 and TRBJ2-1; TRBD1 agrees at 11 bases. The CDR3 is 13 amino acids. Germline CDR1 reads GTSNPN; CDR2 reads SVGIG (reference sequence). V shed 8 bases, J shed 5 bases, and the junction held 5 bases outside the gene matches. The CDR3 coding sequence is TGTGCCGGACAGGGGGCTTCAGACAATGAGCAGTTCTTC. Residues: CAGQGASDNEQFF.

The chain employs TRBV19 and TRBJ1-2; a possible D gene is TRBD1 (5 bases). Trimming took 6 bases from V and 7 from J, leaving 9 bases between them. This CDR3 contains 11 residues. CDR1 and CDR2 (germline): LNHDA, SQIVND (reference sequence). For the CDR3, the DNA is TGTGCCAGTAGGCAGGGTTTTGGCTACACCTTC. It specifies CASRQGFGYTF.

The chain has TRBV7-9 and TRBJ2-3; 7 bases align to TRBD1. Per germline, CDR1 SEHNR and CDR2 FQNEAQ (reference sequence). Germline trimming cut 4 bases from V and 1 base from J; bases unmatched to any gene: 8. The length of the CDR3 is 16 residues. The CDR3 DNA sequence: TGTGCCAGCAGCTCGGTAGGGCAGGGGGGCACAGATACGCAGTATTTT. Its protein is CASSSVGQGGTDTQYF.

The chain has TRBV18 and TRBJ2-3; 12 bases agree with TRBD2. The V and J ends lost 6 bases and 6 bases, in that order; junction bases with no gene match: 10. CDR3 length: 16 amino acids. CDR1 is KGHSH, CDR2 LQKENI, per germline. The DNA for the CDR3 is TGTGCCAGCTCGTCAACTAGCGGGGGGTTGGCGGATACGCAGTATTTT. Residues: CASSSTSGGLADTQYF. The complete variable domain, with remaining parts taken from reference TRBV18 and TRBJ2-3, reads NAGVMQNPRHLVRRRGQEARLRCSPMKGHSHVYWYRQLPEEGLKFMVYLQKENIIDESGMPKERFSAEFPKEGPSILRIQQVVRGDSAAYFCASSSTSGGLADTQYFGPGTRLTVL.